These T cell receptor beta chains were read from a single sample in a study of T cells in Graves' hyperthyroidism and ophthalmopathy. TCRdb independently ran MiXCR on the multiplex PCR reads; one entry per CDR3 protein. The sample includes about 250,000 distinct CDR3 sequences, around 22% of them seen just once. Input material: blood. The receptor source for this set is a man aged 30 to 45 with Graves' ophthalmopathy. Both conserved end residues are part of each CDR3. A D gene is named only where the DNA matches it firmly. Some rows have no size entry. The others give once, few or many, or a class for an expanded clone.

many,TRBV27,TRBD2,TRBJ2-3,CASSLGREGTDTQYF,TGTGCCAGCAGTTTGGGGCGGGAGGGCACAGATACGCAGTATTTT
many,TRBV5-6,TRBD1,TRBJ2-7,CASSKRQGYEQYF,TGTGCCAGCAGCAAAAGACAGGGGTACGAGCAGTACTTC
few,TRBV11-2,.,TRBJ2-1,CASSLVGVEQFF,TGTGCCAGCAGCCTTGTAGGGGTGGAGCAGTTCTTC
.,TRBV28,.,TRBJ2-5,CASSKGGRETQYF,TGTGCCAGCAGTAAGGGGGGTCGAGAGACCCAGTACTTC
.,TRBV28,.,TRBJ2-5,CASRDSPGTQYF,TGTGCCAGCCGCGACAGTCCGGGGACCCAGTACTTC
.,TRBV15,.,TRBJ2-3,CATSSPVPRSDTQYF,TGTGCCACCAGCAGTCCGGTCCCCCGATCAGATACGCAGTATTTT
few,TRBV15,.,TRBJ1-1,CATSRDKLRRTEAFF,TGTGCCACCAGCAGAGATAAGCTCCGACGGACTGAAGCTTTCTTT
many,TRBV11-1,.,TRBJ2-2,CASSLGRVSTGELFF,TGTGCCAGCAGCTTAGGGCGGGTTTCCACCGGGGAGCTGTTTTTT
many,TRBV20-1,TRBD2,TRBJ2-3,CSASGTSGSSDTQYF,TGCAGTGCTTCCGGGACTAGCGGGAGTTCAGATACGCAGTATTTT
many,TRBV5-1,.,TRBJ1-1,CASSLGAAGTEAFF,TGCGCCAGCAGCTTGGGGGCGGCGGGCACTGAAGCTTTCTTT
many,TRBV18,.,TRBJ1-1,CASSPGNTEAFF,TGTGCCAGCTCACCAGGAAACACTGAAGCTTTCTTT
many,TRBV4-2,TRBD1,TRBJ2-7,CASSQEQQGYEQYF,TGTGCCAGCAGCCAAGAACAACAGGGGTACGAGCAGTACTTC
.,TRBV9,.,TRBJ2-3,CASSARDVSSTDTQYF,TGTGCCAGCAGCGCCCGGGACGTCTCTAGCACAGATACGCAGTATTTT
many,TRBV20-1,TRBD1,TRBJ1-5,CSAKKGGQSNQPQHF,TGCAGTGCAAAGAAGGGGGGACAGAGCAATCAGCCCCAGCATTTT
few,TRBV3-1,TRBD2,TRBJ2-1,CASSQDGAGVYNEQFF,TGCGCCAGCAGCCAAGATGGCGCGGGGGTCTACAATGAGCAGTTCTTC
few,TRBV7-9,.,TRBJ1-1,CASSFSRPGGLNTEAFF,TGTGCCAGCAGCTTTTCCCGCCCAGGAGGCCTGAACACTGAAGCTTTCTTT
few,TRBV6-1,TRBD1,TRBJ1-2,CASSYGTDRIYGYTF,TGTGCCAGCAGCTATGGGACAGACCGCATCTATGGCTACACCTTC
few,TRBV19,.,TRBJ2-5,CATSPDRRGETQYF,TGTGCCACCTCCCCTGACAGGCGGGGCGAGACCCAGTACTTC
many,TRBV7-2,.,TRBJ1-1,CASSFTDLNTEAFF,TGTGCCAGCAGCTTCACGGACTTAAACACTGAAGCTTTCTTT
many,TRBV20-1,TRBD2,TRBJ2-7,CSARTSQNREQYF,TGCAGTGCTCGGACTAGCCAGAATCGGGAGCAGTACTTC
many,TRBV12-3/TRBV12-4,TRBD1,TRBJ1-2,CASSVQGESYGYTF,TGTGCCAGCAGTGTACAGGGGGAGAGCTATGGCTACACCTTC
.,TRBV12-3/TRBV12-4,.,TRBJ1-3,CASTPAGPGNTIYF,TGTGCCAGCACGCCCGCGGGGCCTGGAAACACCATATATTTT
many,TRBV11-2,TRBD2,TRBJ2-3,CASSPPGLAGVKDTQYF,TGTGCCAGCAGCCCACCCGGGCTAGCGGGAGTGAAAGATACGCAGTATTTT
many,TRBV5-8,.,TRBJ1-2,CASSWGGIGGGYTF,TGTGCCAGCAGCTGGGGGGGCATCGGAGGCGGCTACACCTTC
many,TRBV12-3/TRBV12-4,.,TRBJ2-7,CASSPQRARSYEQYF,TGTGCCAGCAGTCCACAGCGGGCCCGATCCTACGAGCAGTACTTC
.,TRBV2,.,TRBJ2-1,CASSGMRGNEQFF,TGTGCCAGCAGTGGGATGCGTGGCAATGAGCAGTTCTTC
many,TRBV29-1,.,TRBJ2-5,CSVEGETRQETQYF,TGCAGCGTTGAAGGCGAGACACGCCAAGAGACCCAGTACTTC
many,TRBV12-3/TRBV12-4,.,TRBJ2-2,CASRIQGGTGELFF,TGTGCCAGCAGGATACAGGGAGGCACCGGGGAGCTGTTTTTT
.,TRBV5-8,.,TRBJ1-1,CASSLYPPFSGARNTEAFF,TGTGCCAGCAGCTTATATCCCCCCTTTTCAGGGGCCCGGAACACTGAAGCTTTCTTT
many,TRBV14,.,TRBJ1-1,CASSLQNTEAFF,TGTGCCAGCAGCTTGCAGAACACTGAAGCTTTCTTT
.,TRBV5-1,.,TRBJ2-5,CASSPVPSLQETQYF,TGCGCCAGCAGCCCAGTCCCAAGTCTACAAGAGACCCAGTACTTC
.,TRBV28,.,TRBJ2-1,CASSRGAREQFF,TGTGCCAGCTCTCGGGGCGCCAGGGAGCAGTTCTTC
.,TRBV20-1,.,TRBJ1-2,CRGRLYGYTF,TGCAGGGGACGGCTCTATGGCTACACCTTC
.,TRBV12-3/TRBV12-4,.,TRBJ2-3,CASSLPGPRDTQYF,TGTGCCAGCAGCCTTCCGGGACCAAGAGATACGCAGTATTTT
.,TRBV2,.,TRBJ1-2,CASSEGQGYRGYTF,TGTGCCAGCAGTGAAGGCCAGGGGTACCGTGGCTACACCTTC
.,TRBV13,.,TRBJ1-1,CASSGGGNTEAFF,TGTGCCAGCAGCGGGGGGGGGAACACTGAAGCTTTCTTT
.,TRBV12-3/TRBV12-4,.,TRBJ2-1,CASTFKLGEQFF,TGTGCCAGCACGTTTAAATTGGGGGAGCAGTTCTTC
.,TRBV5-1,.,TRBJ2-3,CASSFDLLDTQYF,TGCGCCAGCAGCTTTGACCTGTTAGATACGCAGTATTTT
few,TRBV27,.,TRBJ2-7,CASRPTSFVGSYEQYF,TGTGCCAGCAGACCAACTAGCTTCGTGGGCTCCTACGAGCAGTACTTC
.,TRBV29-1,.,TRBJ1-1,CSVTRGMITEAFF,TGCAGCGTTACCCGGGGAATGATCACTGAAGCTTTCTTT
.,TRBV11-3,.,TRBJ2-1,CASSWTPGEQFF,TGTGCCAGCAGCTGGACCCCCGGTGAGCAGTTCTTC